This T cell receptor beta chain was recovered during a study of siplizumab effects on memory and regulatory T cells. Findings and limits, study-wide: The study found naive T cells seemingly more diverse than memory cells and seemingly major alloresponse contributors. Siplizumab, the agent tested, significantly reduced alloreactive sequences traceable to unstimulated CD4+ memory cells.

On this clone: Its antigen is not known.

The J segment lost 5 bases and the V segment lost 5 bases, leaving 4 bases of the junction unmatched. The CDR3 sequence is 12 residues long. Germline V gives CDR1 GTSNPN, CDR2 SVGIG (reference sequence). Produced via immunoSEQ multiplex PCR; TCRdb's table is partial and in-frame only. The table shows under 85,000 clones, with around 90% occurring only once. This chain uses TRBV30 with TRBJ2-7; 9 nucleotides agree with TRBD1. Input material: Tregs sorted from blood. This receptor was identified in a human donor in good health. CDR3 region: CAWGQGYDEQYF. CDR3 DNA: TGTGCCTGGGGACAGGGGTACGACGAGCAGTACTTC.